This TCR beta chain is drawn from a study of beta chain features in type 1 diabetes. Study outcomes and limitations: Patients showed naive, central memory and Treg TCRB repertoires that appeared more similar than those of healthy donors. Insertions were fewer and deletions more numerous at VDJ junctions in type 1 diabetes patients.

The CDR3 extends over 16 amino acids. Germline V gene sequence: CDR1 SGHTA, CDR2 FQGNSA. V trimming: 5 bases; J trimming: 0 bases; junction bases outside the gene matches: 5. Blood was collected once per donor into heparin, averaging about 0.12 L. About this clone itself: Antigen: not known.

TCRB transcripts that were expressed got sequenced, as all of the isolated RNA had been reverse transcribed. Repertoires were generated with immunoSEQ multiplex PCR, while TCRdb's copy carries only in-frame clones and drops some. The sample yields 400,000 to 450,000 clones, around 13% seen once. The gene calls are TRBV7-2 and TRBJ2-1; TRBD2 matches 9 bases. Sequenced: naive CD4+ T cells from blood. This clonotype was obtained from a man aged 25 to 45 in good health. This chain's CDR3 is CASSKGLASSYNEQFF. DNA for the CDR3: TGTGCCAGCAGCAAAGGACTAGCGAGCTCCTACAATGAGCAGTTCTTC.